This entry concerns a single T cell receptor (beta chain). Its matching antigen is unknown. The CDR3 totals 14 residues. Primers: 60 Vbeta forward and 13 Jbeta reverse. Assay: immunoSEQ multiplex PCR; the TCRdb copy retains only in-frame clones and omits some. The top ten hold about 0.3% of the sample, which has approximately 300,000 clones, 80% seen once. These data are taken from a study of cytomegalovirus exposure and HLA in healthy donors. General observations from the study: Reports credit the classifier with highly specific, highly sensitive diagnosis of cytomegalovirus status.

Sequenced: PBMCs. This receptor was identified in a girl aged 2 to 9 in good health and CMV-seronegative. The rearrangement uses TRBV21-1 and TRBJ2-7; the D segment call TRBD2 is taken from the table without a DNA check. TRBV21-1 is deemed a pseudogene. CDR3 sequence (DNA): TGTGCCAGCGGGCTAGCGGGTAGTTACTACGAGCAGTACTTC. It translates to CASGLAGSYYEQYF.